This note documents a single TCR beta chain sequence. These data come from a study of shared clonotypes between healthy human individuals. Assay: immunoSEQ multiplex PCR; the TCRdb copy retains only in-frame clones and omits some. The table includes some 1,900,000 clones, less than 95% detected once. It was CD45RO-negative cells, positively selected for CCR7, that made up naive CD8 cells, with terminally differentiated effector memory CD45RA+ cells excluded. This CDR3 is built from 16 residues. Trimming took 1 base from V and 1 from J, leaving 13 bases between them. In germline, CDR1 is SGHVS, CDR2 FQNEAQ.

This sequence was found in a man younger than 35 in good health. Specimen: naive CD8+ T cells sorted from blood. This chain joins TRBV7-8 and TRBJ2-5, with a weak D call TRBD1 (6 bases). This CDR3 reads CASSLGRGPIQETQYF. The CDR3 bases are TGTGCCAGCAGCTTAGGCAGGGGCCCAATCCAAGAGACCCAGTACTTC.